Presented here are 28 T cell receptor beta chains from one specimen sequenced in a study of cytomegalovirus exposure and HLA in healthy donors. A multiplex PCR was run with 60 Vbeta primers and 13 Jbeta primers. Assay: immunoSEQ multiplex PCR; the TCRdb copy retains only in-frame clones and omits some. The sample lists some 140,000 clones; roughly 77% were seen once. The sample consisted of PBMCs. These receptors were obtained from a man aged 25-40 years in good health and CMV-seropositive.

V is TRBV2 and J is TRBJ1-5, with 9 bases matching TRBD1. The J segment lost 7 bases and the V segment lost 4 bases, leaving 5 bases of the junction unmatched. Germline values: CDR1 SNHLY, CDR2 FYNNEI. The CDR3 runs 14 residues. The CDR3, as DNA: TGTGCCAGCAGTGGGACAGGGGAACGCCAGCCCCAGCATTTT. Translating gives CASSGTGERQPQHF.

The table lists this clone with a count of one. As DNA, the CDR3 is TGCGCCAGCAGCGACAGCTCTGGGGCCAACGTCCTGACTTTC. It codes for CASSDSSGANVLTF. The chain couples TRBV5-1 to TRBJ2-6; maybe TRBD1 (5 bases). This CDR3 has 14 residues. The germline gives CDR1 SGHRS, CDR2 YFSETQ. With 4 bases removed from V and 0 bases from J, the gap between germline ends came to 5 bases. Full variable domain (outside the CDR3, taken from reference TRBV5-1 and TRBJ2-6): KAGVTQTPRYLIKTRGQQVTLSCSPISGHRSVSWYQQTPGQGLQFLFEYFSETQRNKGNFPGRFSGRQFSNSRSEMNVSTLELGDSALYLCASSDSSGANVLTFGAGSRLTVL.

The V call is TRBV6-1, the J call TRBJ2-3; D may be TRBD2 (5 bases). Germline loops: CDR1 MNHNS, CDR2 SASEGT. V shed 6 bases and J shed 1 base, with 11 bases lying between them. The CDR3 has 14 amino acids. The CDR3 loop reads CASRERTGTDTQYF. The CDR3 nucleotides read TGTGCCAGCAGGGAGCGGACTGGCACAGATACGCAGTATTTT.

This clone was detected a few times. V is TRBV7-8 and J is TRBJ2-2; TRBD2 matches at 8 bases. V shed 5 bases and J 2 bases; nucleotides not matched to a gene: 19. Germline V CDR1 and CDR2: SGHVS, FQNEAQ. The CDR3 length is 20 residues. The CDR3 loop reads CASSPRGGAGGSINTGELFF. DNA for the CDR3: TGTGCCAGCAGCCCCCGGGGAGGGGCGGGGGGATCTATCAACACCGGGGAGCTGTTTTTT.

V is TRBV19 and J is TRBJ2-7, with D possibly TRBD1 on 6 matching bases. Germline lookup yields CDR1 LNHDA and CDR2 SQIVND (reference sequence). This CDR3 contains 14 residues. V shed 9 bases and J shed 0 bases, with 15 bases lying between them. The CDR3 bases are TGTGCCAGCTCCAGACAGGAAAGCTCCTACGAGCAGTACTTC. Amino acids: CASSRQESSYEQYF.

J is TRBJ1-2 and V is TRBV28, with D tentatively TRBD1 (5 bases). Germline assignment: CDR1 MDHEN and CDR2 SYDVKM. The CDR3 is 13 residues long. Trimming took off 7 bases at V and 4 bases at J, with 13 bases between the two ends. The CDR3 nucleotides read TGTGCCAGCACGGTCGGACAACTCTATGGCTACACCTTC. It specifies CASTVGQLYGYTF.

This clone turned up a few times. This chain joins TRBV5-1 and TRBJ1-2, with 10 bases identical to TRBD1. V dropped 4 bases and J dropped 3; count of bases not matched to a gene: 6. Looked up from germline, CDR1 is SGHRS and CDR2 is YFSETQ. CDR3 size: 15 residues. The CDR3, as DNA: TGCGCCAGCAGCACCAGGGACAGGGGAGACTATGGCTACACCTTC. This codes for CASSTRDRGDYGYTF.

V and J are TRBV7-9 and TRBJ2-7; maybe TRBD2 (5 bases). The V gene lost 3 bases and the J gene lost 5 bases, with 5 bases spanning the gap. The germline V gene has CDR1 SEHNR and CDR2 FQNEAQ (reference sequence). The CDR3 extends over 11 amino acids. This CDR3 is CASSFGDEQYF. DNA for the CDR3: TGTGCCAGCAGCTTCGGGGACGAGCAGTACTTC.

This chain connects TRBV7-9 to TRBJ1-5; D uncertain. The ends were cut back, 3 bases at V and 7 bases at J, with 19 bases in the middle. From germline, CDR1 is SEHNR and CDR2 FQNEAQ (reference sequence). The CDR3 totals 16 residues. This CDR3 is CASSFSGTKGLQPQHF. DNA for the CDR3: TGTGCCAGCAGCTTCTCGGGAACCAAGGGTTTACAGCCCCAGCATTTT.

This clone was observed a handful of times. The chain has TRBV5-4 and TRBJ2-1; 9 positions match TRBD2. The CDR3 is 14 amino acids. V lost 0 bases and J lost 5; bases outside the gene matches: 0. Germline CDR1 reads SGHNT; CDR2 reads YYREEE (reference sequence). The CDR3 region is CASSLGLADNEQFF. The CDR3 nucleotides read TGTGCCAGCAGCTTGGGACTAGCGGACAATGAGCAGTTCTTC.

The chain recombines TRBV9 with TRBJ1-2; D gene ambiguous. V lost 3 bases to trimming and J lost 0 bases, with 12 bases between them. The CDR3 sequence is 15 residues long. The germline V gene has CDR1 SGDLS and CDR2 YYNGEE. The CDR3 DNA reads TGTGCCAGCAGCGCTTACCTTACAGCTAACTATGGCTACACCTTC. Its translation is CASSAYLTANYGYTF.

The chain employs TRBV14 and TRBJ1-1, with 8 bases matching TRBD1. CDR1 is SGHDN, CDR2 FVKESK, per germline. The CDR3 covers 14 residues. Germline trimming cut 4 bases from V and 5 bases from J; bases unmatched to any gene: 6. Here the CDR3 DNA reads TGTGCCAGCAGCCCGACAGGGGTGGAAACTGAAGCTTTCTTT. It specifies CASSPTGVETEAFF.

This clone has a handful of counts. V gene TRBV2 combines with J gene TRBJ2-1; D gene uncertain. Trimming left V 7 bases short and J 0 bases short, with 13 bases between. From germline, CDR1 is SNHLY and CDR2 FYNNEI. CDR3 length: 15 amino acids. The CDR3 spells CASTPERRSYNEQFF. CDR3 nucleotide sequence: TGTGCCAGCACCCCGGAGCGACGCTCCTACAATGAGCAGTTCTTC.

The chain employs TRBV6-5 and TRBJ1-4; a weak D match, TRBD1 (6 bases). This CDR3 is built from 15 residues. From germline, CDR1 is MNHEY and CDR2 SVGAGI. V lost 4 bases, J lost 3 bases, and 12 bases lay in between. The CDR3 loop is CASSFDRSSNEKLFF. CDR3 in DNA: TGTGCCAGCAGTTTCGACAGGAGCTCTAATGAAAAACTGTTTTTT.

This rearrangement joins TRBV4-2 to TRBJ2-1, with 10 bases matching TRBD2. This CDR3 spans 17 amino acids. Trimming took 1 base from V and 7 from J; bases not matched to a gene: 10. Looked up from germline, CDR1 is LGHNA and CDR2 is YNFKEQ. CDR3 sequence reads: CASSQGTSGTRGNEQFF. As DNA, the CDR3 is TGTGCCAGCAGCCAAGGAACTAGCGGGACGAGGGGAAATGAGCAGTTCTTC.

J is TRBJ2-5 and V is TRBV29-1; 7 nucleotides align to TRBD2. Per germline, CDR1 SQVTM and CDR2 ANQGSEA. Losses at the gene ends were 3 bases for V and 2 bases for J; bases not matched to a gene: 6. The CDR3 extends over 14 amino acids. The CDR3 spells CSVEGGRVQETQYF. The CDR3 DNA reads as TGCAGCGTTGAGGGGGGGAGAGTACAAGAGACCCAGTACTTC.

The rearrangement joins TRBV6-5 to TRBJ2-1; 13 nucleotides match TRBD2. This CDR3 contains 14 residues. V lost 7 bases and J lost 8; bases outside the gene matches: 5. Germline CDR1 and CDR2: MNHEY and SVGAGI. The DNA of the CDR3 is TGTGCCAGCAAGAGGACTAGCGGGAGCTATGAGCAGTTCTTC. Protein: CASKRTSGSYEQFF.

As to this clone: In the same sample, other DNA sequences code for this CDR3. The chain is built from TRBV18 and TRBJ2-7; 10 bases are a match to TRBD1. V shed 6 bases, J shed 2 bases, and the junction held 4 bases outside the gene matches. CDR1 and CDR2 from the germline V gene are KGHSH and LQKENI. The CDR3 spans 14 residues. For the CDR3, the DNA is TGTGCCAGCTCCACCGGGACAGGGGCCTACGAGCAGTACTTC. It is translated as CASSTGTGAYEQYF.

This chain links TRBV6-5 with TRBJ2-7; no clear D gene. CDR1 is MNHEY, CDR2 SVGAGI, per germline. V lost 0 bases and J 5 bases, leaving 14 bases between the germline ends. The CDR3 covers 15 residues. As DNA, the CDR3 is TGTGCCAGCAGTTACTCCCGGGTCTTGTCCAACGAGCAGTACTTC. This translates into CASSYSRVLSNEQYF.

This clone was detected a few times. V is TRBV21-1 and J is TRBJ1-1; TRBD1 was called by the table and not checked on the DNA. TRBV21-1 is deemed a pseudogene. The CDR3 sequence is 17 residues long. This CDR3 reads CASSKVGTRGMNTEAFF. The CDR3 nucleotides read TGTGCCAGCAGCAAAGTAGGTACGAGGGGGATGAACACTGAAGCTTTCTTT.

DNA for the CDR3: TGTGCCAGCAGCTCTCTCGGGGCGGGATTGGAGACCCAGTACTTC. Protein product: CASSSLGAGLETQYF. The V gene is TRBV27, the J gene TRBJ2-5, with D perhaps TRBD2 (6 bases). The germline V gene has CDR1 MNHEY and CDR2 SMNVEV (reference sequence). The germline V and J ends were trimmed by 6 bases and 5 bases, with 19 bases remaining between them. The length of the CDR3 is 15 residues.

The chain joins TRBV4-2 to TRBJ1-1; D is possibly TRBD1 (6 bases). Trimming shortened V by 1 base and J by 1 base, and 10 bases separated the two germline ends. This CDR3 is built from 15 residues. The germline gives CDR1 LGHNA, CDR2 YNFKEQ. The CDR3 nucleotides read TGTGCCAGCAGCCAAGGGACAGTGGCGAACACTGAAGCTTTCTTT. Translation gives CASSQGTVANTEAFF.

Written as DNA, the CDR3 is TGCGCCAGCAGCTTGGACGGGAGCACTGAAGCTTTCTTT. It codes for CASSLDGSTEAFF. The rearrangement uses TRBV5-1 and TRBJ1-1; D call uncertain. The germline CDR1 and CDR2 sequences are SGHRS and YFSETQ. CDR3 length: 13 residues. Trimming removed 0 bases from V and 4 bases from J, with 7 bases in between.

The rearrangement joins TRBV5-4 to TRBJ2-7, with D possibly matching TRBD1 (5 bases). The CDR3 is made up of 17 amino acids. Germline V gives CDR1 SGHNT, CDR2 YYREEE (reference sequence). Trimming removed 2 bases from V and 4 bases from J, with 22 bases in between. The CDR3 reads CASSFPSDRSGLYEQYF. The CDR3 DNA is TGTGCCAGCAGCTTTCCCTCAGACAGATCAGGGCTGTACGAGCAGTACTTC.

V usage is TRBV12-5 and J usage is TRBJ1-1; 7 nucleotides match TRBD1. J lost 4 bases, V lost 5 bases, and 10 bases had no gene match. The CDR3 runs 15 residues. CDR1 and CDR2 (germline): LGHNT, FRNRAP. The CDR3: CASGPRQGLSTEAFF. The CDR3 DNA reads TGTGCTAGTGGTCCCCGACAGGGCCTGAGCACTGAAGCTTTCTTT.

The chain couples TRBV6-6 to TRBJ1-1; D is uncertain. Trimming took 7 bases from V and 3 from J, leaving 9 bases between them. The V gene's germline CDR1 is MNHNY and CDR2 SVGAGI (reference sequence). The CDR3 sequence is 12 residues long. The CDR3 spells CASKPGDTEAFF. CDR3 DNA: TGTGCCAGCAAGCCCGGGGACACTGAAGCTTTCTTT.

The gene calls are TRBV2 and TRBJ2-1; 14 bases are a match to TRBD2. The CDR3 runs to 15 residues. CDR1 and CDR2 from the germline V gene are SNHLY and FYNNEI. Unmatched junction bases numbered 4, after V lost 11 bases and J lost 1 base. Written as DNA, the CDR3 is TGTGCCCGGGGGACTAGCGGGAGTTCCTACAATGAGCAGTTCTTC. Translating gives CARGTSGSSYNEQFF. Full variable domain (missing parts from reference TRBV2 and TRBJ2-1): EPEVTQTPSHQVTQMGQEVILRCVPISNHLYFYWYRQILGQKVEFLVSFYNNEISEKSEIFDDQFSVERPDGSNFTLKIRSTKLEDSAMYFCARGTSGSSYNEQFFGPGTRLTVL.

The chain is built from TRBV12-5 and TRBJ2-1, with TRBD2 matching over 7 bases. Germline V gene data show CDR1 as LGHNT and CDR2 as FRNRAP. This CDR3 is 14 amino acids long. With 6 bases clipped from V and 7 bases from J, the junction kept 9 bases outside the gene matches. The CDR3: CASGAGGRRNEQFF. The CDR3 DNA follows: TGTGCTAGTGGAGCCGGGGGGAGGAGAAATGAGCAGTTCTTC.